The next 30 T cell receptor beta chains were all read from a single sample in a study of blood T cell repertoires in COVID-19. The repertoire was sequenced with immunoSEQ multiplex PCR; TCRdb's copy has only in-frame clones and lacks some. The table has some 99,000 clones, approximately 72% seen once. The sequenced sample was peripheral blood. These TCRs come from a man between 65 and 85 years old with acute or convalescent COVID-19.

The CDR3 DNA is TGTGCCAGCGGTTCTCCCGGTGGGGCCAACGTCCTGACTTTC. It specifies CASGSPGGANVLTF. This chain uses TRBV9 with TRBJ2-6; no clear D gene. Per the germline V gene, CDR1 is SGDLS and CDR2 is YYNGEE. The V end lost 7 bases, the J end lost 3 bases, and 11 bases lay between the germline ends. The CDR3 is made up of 14 amino acids.

The CDR3 is CASRTARRSGNTIYF. DNA for the CDR3: TGTGCCAGTAGGACAGCCCGCCGCTCTGGAAACACCATATATTTT. The J gene is TRBJ1-3, the V gene TRBV19; D is possibly TRBD1 (5 bases). Germline V gene lookup returns CDR1 LNHDA and CDR2 SQIVND (reference sequence). Trimming took off 6 bases at V and 0 bases at J, with 12 bases between the two ends. The CDR3 totals 15 residues.

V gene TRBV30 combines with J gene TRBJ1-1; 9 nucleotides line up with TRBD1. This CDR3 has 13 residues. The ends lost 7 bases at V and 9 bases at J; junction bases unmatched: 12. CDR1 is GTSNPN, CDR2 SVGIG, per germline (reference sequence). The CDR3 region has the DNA TGTGCCTTGGGACCGGGACAGGGTTATAAAGCTTTCTTT. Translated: CALGPGQGYKAFF.

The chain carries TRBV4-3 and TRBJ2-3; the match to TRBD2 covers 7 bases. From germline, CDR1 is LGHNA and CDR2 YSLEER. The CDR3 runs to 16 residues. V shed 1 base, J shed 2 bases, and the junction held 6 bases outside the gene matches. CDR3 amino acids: CASSQGLAVDTDTQYF. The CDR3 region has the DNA TGCGCCAGCAGCCAAGGGCTAGCGGTGGACACAGATACGCAGTATTTT.

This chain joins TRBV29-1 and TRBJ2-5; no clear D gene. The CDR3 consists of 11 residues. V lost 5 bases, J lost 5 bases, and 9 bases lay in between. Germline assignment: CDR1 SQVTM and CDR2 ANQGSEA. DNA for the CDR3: TGCAGCGTTTGGCAGTATGAGACCCAGTACTTC. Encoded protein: CSVWQYETQYF.

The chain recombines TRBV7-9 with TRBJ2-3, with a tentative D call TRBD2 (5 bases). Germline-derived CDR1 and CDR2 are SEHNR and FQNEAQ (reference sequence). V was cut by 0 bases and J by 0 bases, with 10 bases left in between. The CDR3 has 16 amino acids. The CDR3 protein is CASSLASGYSTDTQYF. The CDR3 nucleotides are TGTGCCAGCAGCTTAGCGAGCGGCTACAGCACAGATACGCAGTATTTT.

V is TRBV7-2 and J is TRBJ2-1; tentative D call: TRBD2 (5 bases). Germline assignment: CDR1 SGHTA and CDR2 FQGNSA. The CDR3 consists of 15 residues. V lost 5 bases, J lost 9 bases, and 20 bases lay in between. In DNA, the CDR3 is TGTGCCAGCAGCCTATCCCCACTAGGTAAAGGTGAGCAGTTCTTC. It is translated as CASSLSPLGKGEQFF.

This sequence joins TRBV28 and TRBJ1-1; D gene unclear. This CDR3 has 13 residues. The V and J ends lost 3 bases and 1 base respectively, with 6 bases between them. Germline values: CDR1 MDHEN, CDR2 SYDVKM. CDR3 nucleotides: TGTGCCAGCAGTTTTGGAGGGAACACTGAAGCTTTCTTT. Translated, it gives CASSFGGNTEAFF.

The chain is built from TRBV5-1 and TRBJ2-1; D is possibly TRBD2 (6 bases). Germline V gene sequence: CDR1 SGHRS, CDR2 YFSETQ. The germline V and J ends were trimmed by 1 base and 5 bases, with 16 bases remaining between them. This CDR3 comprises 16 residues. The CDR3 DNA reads TGCGCCAGCAGCTTGCTGACGGGAGATGGTCACAATGAGCAGTTCTTC. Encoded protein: CASSLLTGDGHNEQFF.

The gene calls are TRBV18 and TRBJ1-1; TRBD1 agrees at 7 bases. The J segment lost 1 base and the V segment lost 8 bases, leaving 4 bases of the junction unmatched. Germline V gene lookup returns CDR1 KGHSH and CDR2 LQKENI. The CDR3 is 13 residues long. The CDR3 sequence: CASAGQSNTEAFF. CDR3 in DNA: TGTGCCAGCGCGGGACAGTCGAACACTGAAGCTTTCTTT.

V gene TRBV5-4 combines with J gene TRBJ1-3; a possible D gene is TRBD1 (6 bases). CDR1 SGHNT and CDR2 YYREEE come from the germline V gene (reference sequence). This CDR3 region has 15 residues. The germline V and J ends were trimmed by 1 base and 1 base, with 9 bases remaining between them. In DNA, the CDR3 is TGTGCCAGCAGCTTGAAACAGGGATCTGGAAACACCATATATTTT. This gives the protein CASSLKQGSGNTIYF.

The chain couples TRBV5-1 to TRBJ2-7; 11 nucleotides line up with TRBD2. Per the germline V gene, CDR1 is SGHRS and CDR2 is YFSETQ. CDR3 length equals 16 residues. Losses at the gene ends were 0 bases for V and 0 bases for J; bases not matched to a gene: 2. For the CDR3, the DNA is TGCGCCAGCAGCTTGGGACTAGCGGGGATCTCCTACGAGCAGTACTTC. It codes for CASSLGLAGISYEQYF.

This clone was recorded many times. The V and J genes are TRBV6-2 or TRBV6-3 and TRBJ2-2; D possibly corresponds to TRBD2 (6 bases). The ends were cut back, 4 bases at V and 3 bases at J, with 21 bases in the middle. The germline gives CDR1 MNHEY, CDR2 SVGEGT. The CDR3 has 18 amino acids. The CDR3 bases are TGTGCCAGCAGTTTTGCTCGCCCGGGACTTACATACACCGGGGAGCTGTTTTTT. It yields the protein CASSFARPGLTYTGELFF.

CDR3 nucleotide sequence: TGTGCCAGCAGCGTTGACAGGAGGAGCTCCTACAATGAGCAGTTCTTC. This encodes CASSVDRRSSYNEQFF. This chain uses TRBV9 with TRBJ2-1; tentative D call: TRBD1 (6 bases). CDR1 is SGDLS and CDR2 is YYNGEE in the germline V gene. V lost 2 bases and J lost 0, with 12 bases in between. The CDR3 covers 16 residues.

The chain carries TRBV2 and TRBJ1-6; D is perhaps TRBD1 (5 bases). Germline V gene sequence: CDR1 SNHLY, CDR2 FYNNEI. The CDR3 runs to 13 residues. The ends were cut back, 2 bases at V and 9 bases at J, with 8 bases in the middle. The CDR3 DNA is TGTGCCAGCAGTGAACAGCAGGGTTCACCCCTCCACTTT. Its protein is CASSEQQGSPLHF.

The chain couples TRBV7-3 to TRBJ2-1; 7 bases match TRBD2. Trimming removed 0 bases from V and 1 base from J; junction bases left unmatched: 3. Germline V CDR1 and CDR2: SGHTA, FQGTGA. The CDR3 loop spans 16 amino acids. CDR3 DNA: TGTGCCAGCAGCTTAACCAGCGGGGTTTCCTACAATGAGCAGTTCTTC. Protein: CASSLTSGVSYNEQFF.

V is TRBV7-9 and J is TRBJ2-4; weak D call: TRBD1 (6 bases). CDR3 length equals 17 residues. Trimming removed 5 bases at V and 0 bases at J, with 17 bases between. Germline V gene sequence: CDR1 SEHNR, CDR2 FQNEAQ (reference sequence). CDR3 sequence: CASSLPPGQLAKNIQYF. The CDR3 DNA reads TGTGCCAGCAGCCTCCCTCCGGGACAATTAGCCAAAAACATTCAGTACTTC.

CDR3 coding DNA: TGTGCCAGCAGCCACGGAGCCGGGACAGGGTTAGAGCAGTACTTC. This encodes CASSHGAGTGLEQYF. This sequence joins TRBV7-2 and TRBJ2-7; 9 nucleotides agree with TRBD1. The CDR3 spans 15 residues. The V segment lost 5 bases and the J segment 7 bases; nucleotides outside the gene matches: 12. Germline V gene sequence: CDR1 SGHTA, CDR2 FQGNSA.

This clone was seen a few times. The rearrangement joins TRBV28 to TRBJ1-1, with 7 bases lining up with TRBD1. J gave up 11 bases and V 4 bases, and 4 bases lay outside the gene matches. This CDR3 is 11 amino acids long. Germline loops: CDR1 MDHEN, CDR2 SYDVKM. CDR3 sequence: CASSSRQGAFF. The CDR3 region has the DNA TGTGCCAGCAGTTCCAGACAGGGTGCTTTCTTT. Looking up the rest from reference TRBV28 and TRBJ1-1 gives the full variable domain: DVKVTQSSRYLVKRTGEKVFLECVQDMDHENMFWYRQDPGLGLRLIYFSYDVKMKEKGDIPEGYSVSREKKERFSLILESASTNQTSMYLCASSSRQGAFFGQGTRLTVV.

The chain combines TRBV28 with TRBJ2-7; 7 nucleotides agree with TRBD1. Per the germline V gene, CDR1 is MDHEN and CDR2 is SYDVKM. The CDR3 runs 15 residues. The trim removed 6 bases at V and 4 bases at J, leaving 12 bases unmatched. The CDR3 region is CASSFRQGKGYEQYF. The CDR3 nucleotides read TGTGCCAGCAGCTTCCGACAGGGAAAAGGTTACGAGCAGTACTTC.

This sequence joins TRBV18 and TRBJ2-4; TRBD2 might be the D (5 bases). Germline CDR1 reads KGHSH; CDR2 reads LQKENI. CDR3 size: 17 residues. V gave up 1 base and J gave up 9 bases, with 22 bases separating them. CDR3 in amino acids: CASSPQGERNYFPIQYF. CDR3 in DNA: TGTGCCAGCTCACCACAGGGCGAGCGGAACTACTTCCCCATTCAGTACTTC.

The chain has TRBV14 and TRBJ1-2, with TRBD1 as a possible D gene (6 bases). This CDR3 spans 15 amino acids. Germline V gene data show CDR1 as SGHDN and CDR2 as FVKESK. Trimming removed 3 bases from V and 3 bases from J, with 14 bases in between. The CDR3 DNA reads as TGTGCCAGCAGCCAGGGACCCTGGACAGACTATGGCTACACCTTC. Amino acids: CASSQGPWTDYGYTF.

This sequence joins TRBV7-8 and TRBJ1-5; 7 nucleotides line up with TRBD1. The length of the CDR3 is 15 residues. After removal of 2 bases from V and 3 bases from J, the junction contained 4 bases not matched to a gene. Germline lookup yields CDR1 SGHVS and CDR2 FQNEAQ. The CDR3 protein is CASSLLQGLNQPQHF. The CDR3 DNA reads TGTGCCAGCAGCTTACTACAGGGGCTCAATCAGCCCCAGCATTTT.

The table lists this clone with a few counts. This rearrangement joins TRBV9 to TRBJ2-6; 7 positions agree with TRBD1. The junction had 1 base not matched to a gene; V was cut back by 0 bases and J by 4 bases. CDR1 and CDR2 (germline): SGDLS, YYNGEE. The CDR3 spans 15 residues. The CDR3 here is CASSVDRGGANVLTF. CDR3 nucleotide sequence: TGTGCCAGCAGCGTAGACAGGGGAGGGGCCAACGTCCTGACTTTC.

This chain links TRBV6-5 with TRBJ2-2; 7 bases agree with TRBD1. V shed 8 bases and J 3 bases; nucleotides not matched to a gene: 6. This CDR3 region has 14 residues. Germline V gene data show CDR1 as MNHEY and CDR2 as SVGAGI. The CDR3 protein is CASVTGSYTGELFF. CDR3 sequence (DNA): TGTGCCAGCGTGACAGGGAGTTACACCGGGGAGCTGTTTTTT.

The CDR3 protein is CASSLGVAPTYNEQFF. CDR3 sequence (DNA): TGTGCCAGCAGCCTGGGGGTAGCGCCAACCTACAATGAGCAGTTCTTC. The chain couples TRBV5-6 to TRBJ2-1; D might be TRBD1 or TRBD2, each matching 5 bases. V lost 4 bases and J lost 2, with 16 bases in between. The germline V gene has CDR1 SGHDT and CDR2 YYEEEE. The CDR3 spans 16 residues.

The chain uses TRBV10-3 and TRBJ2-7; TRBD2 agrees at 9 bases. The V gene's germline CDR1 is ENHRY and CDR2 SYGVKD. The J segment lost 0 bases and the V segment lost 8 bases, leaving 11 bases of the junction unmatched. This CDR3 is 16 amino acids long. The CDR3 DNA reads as TGTGCCATCGGGTTGGGGGGCGGGAGGGCCTCCTACGAGCAGTACTTC. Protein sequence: CAIGLGGGRASYEQYF.

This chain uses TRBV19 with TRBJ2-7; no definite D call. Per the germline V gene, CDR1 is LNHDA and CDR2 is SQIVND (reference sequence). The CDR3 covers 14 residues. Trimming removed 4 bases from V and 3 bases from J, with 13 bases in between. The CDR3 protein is CASSRSDTIYEQYF. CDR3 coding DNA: TGTGCCAGTAGTAGATCCGACACCATCTACGAGCAGTACTTC.

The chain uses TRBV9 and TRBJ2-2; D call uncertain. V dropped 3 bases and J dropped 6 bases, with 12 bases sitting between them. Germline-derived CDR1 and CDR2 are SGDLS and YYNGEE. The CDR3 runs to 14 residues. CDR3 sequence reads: CASSAQSRPGELFF. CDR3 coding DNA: TGTGCCAGCAGCGCGCAATCGAGGCCCGGGGAGCTGTTTTTT.

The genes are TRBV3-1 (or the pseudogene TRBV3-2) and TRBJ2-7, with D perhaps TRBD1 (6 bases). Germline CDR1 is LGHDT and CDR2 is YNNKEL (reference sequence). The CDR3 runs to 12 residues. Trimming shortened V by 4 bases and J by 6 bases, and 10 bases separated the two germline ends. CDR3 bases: TGTGCCAGCAGCCCAATCAGGGGCGAGCAGTACTTC. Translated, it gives CASSPIRGEQYF.